The clone carrying this TCR beta chain occurred a few times. The antigen is unknown. This CDR3 region has 13 residues. The V end lost 5 bases, the J end lost 8 bases, and 12 bases lay between the germline ends. This specimen comes from a study of blood T cells in healthy people across ages. With a J-beta primer mix and a sample-barcoded 5' primer, a second PCR ran about 6 to 11 cycles. TCRdb reprocessed the 5' RACE reads via MiXCR and lists one record per CDR3 protein. The table has 650,000 to 1,000,000 distinct CDR3 sequences, approximately 35% seen once; the top ten hold around 13%. Findings and limits, study-wide: Investigators treated diversity estimates from one million T cells as underestimates.

The TCR originated in a man aged 18 to 30 in good health. This sequence joins TRBV12-3 or TRBV12-4 and TRBJ1-4; D is unresolved. The specimen was blood. The DNA for the CDR3 is TGTGCCAGCAGTCCCCCCGGTGAGGAAAAACTGTTTTTT. As protein: CASSPPGEEKLFF.